The 14 T cell receptor beta chains below come from one sample, sequenced in a study of blood T cell repertoires in COVID-19. The table came from immunoSEQ multiplex PCR; TCRdb's copy has only in-frame clones and leaves some out. The table has approximately 300,000 clones, 85% to 95% seen once. Sequenced: PBMCs or T cells enriched from blood (not recorded which). The origin of the receptors is a young woman who had been exposed to COVID-19.

The V call is TRBV7-9, the J call TRBJ1-1; 11 nucleotides agree with TRBD1. The V gene end was trimmed by 1 base and the J gene end by 7 bases; junction bases not matched to a gene: 11. The germline gives CDR1 SEHNR, CDR2 FQNEAQ (reference sequence). CDR3 size: 17 residues. CDR3 residues: CASSLVGQGARRNEAFF. In nucleotides, the CDR3 is TGTGCCAGCAGCTTAGTAGGACAGGGGGCGCGAAGGAATGAAGCTTTCTTT.

This rearrangement joins TRBV4-2 to TRBJ1-5; unclear D gene. The V gene lost 0 bases and the J gene lost 0 bases, with 12 bases spanning the gap. This CDR3 contains 17 residues. Germline CDR1 and CDR2: LGHNA and YNFKEQ. CDR3 in amino acids: CASSQDFGPYSNQPQHF. The CDR3 coding sequence is TGTGCCAGCAGCCAAGATTTTGGGCCTTATAGCAATCAGCCCCAGCATTTT.

The chain employs TRBV7-3 and TRBJ2-3; D is unresolved. Trimming stripped 5 bases from V and 2 bases from J, with 8 bases between. CDR3 length equals 13 residues. Germline CDR1 is SGHTA and CDR2 is FQGTGA. In DNA form, the CDR3 reads TGTGCCAGCAGCACATCCCCCACAGATACGCAGTATTTT. Encoded protein: CASSTSPTDTQYF.

The genes are TRBV19 and TRBJ1-5; D is ambiguous. The V and J ends lost 6 bases and 3 bases respectively, with 12 bases between them. Germline CDR1 and CDR2: LNHDA and SQIVND (reference sequence). This CDR3 spans 14 amino acids. The CDR3 protein is CASSGPDYNQPQHF. The DNA for the CDR3 is TGTGCCAGTAGCGGTCCCGACTACAATCAGCCCCAGCATTTT.

J is TRBJ2-7 and V is TRBV5-6; TRBD1 is a possible D gene (6 bases). This CDR3 contains 13 residues. Germline V lookup: CDR1 SGHDT, CDR2 YYEEEE. The V gene lost 0 bases and the J gene lost 7 bases, with 11 bases spanning the gap. CDR3 residues: CASSLAVTGEQYF. The CDR3 region has the DNA TGTGCCAGCAGCTTGGCCGTCACAGGGGAGCAGTACTTC. Based on the CDR3 plus reference TRBV5-6 and TRBJ2-7, the full variable domain is DAGVTQSPTHLIKTRGQQVTLRCSPKSGHDTVSWYQQALGQGPQFIFQYYEEEERQRGNFPDRFSGHQFPNYSSELNVNALLLGDSALYLCASSLAVTGEQYFGPGTRLTVT.

V usage is TRBV3-1 (or the pseudogene TRBV3-2) and J usage is TRBJ1-6, with a possible D match to TRBD1 (5 bases). CDR3 length: 15 amino acids. With 5 bases removed from V and 6 bases from J, the gap between germline ends came to 14 bases. Germline CDR1 reads LGHDT; CDR2 reads YNNKEL (reference sequence). The CDR3 spells CASSEGAGINSPLHF. The CDR3 DNA reads as TGTGCCAGCAGCGAAGGGGCAGGCATTAATTCACCCCTCCACTTT.

The chain links TRBV12-3 or TRBV12-4 to TRBJ2-3; D unclear. Trimming left V 6 bases short and J 7 bases short, with 11 bases between. The CDR3 has 12 residues. In nucleotides, the CDR3 is TGTGCCAGCAGCGCCACAGAATATACGCAGTATTTT. It specifies CASSATEYTQYF.

The gene calls are TRBV27 and TRBJ1-1; 9 bases are a match to TRBD1. CDR1 MNHEY and CDR2 SMNVEV come from the germline V gene (reference sequence). V was clipped by 5 bases and J by 11 bases; unmatched bases: 9. The CDR3 is 13 residues long. The CDR3 DNA sequence: TGTGCCAGCAGTCGGATTCCGGGACAGGGTGCTTTCTTT. This codes for CASSRIPGQGAFF.

V is TRBV10-3 and J is TRBJ2-7; 9 bases agree with TRBD1. The junction had 6 bases not matched to a gene; V was cut back by 6 bases and J by 6 bases. This CDR3 is 13 amino acids long. CDR1 and CDR2 (germline): ENHRY, SYGVKD. The chain's CDR3 is CAIRRDRDGEQYF. CDR3 coding DNA: TGTGCCATCAGGCGGGACAGGGATGGCGAGCAGTACTTC.

This rearrangement joins TRBV10-3 to TRBJ1-1, with 7 bases identical to TRBD1. Per the germline V gene, CDR1 is ENHRY and CDR2 is SYGVKD. This CDR3 comprises 12 residues. V gave up 10 bases and J gave up 5 bases; unmatched junction bases: 7. Here the CDR3 reads CATNTGVTEAFF. Here the CDR3 DNA reads TGTGCCACCAATACAGGGGTTACTGAAGCTTTCTTT.

This chain uses TRBV7-6 with TRBJ1-6; D gene uncertain. Trimming pared 4 bases from V and 4 bases from J, leaving 20 bases between. The CDR3 has 18 residues. Per germline, CDR1 SGHVS and CDR2 FNYEAQ. CDR3: CASSSTPPSRGYNSPLHF. Here the CDR3 DNA reads TGTGCCAGCAGCTCGACGCCCCCGTCCCGAGGGTATAATTCACCCCTCCACTTT.

The chain carries TRBV7-9 and TRBJ1-2, with TRBD1 matching over 10 bases. The trim removed 4 bases at V and 3 bases at J, leaving 5 bases unmatched. The CDR3 is made up of 15 amino acids. Per germline, CDR1 SEHNR and CDR2 FQNEAQ (reference sequence). The CDR3 loop reads CASSSRDRGYYGYTF. Here the CDR3 DNA reads TGTGCCAGCAGCTCCAGGGACAGGGGCTACTATGGCTACACCTTC.

This sequence joins TRBV19 and TRBJ1-2; D gene uncertain. The germline V and J ends were trimmed by 3 bases and 3 bases, with 11 bases remaining between them. The V gene's germline CDR1 is LNHDA and CDR2 SQIVND (reference sequence). The length of the CDR3 is 14 residues. The CDR3 DNA reads as TGTGCCAGTAGTATGGGGTGGGGAGACTATGGCTACACCTTC. Protein sequence: CASSMGWGDYGYTF.

The chain employs TRBV13 and TRBJ1-6; tentative D call: TRBD1 (6 bases). V was pared by 1 base and J by 9 bases, with 10 bases between. Looked up from germline, CDR1 is PRHDT and CDR2 is FYEKMQ (reference sequence). The CDR3 length is 14 residues. The CDR3 is CASSLDRVGSPLHF. For the CDR3, the DNA is TGTGCCAGCAGCTTAGACAGGGTTGGTTCACCCCTCCACTTT.